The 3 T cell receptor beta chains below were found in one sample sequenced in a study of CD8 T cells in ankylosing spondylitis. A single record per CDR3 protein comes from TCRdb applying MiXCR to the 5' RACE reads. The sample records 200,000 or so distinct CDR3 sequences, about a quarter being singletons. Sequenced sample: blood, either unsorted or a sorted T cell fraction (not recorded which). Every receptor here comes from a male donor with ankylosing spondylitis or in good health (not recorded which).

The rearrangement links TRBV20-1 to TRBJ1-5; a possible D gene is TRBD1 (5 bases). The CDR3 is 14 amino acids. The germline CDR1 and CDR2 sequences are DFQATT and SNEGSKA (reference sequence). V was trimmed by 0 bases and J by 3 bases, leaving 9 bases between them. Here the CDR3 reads CSAREGTANQPQHF. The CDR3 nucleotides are TGCAGTGCTAGAGAGGGGACGGCCAATCAGCCCCAGCATTTT.

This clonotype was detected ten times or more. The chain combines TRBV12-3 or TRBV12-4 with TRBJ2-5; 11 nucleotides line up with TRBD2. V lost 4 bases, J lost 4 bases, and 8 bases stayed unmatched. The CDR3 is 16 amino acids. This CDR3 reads CASSSRLAGRGETQYF. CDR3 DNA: TGTGCCAGCAGTTCGAGACTAGCGGGGAGGGGAGAGACCCAGTACTTC.

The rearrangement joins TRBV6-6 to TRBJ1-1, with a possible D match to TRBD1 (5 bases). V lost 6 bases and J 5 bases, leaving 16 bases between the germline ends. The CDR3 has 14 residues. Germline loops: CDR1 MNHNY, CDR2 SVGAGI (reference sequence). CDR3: CASSTGQILTEAFF. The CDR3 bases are TGTGCCAGCAGCACTGGACAAATTCTGACTGAAGCTTTCTTT.